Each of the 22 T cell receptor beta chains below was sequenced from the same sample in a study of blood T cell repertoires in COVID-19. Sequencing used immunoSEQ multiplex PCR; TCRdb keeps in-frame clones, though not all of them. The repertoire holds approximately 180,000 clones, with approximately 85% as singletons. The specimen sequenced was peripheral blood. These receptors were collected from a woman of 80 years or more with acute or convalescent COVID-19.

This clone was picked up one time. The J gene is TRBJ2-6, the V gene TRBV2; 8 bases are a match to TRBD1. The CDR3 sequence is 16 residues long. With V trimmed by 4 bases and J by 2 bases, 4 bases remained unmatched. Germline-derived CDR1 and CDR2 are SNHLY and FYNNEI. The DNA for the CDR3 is TGTGCCAGCAGTGGAGGACAGGGACCTGGGGCCAACGTCCTGACTTTC. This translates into CASSGGQGPGANVLTF.

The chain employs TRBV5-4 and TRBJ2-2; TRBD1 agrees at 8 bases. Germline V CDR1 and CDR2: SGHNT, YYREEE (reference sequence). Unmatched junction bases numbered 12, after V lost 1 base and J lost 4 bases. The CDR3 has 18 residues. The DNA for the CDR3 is TGTGCCAGCAGCTTGCCCGGGACAGGAGGAAGAGCCACCGGGGAGCTGTTTTTT. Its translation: CASSLPGTGGRATGELFF.

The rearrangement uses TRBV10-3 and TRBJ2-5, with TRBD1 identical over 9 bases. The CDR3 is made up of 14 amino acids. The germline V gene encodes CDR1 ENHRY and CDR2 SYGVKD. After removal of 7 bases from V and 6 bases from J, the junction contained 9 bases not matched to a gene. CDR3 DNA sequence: TGTGCCATCAACCCGGGACAGGGAGTGAAGACCCAGTACTTC. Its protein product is CAINPGQGVKTQYF.

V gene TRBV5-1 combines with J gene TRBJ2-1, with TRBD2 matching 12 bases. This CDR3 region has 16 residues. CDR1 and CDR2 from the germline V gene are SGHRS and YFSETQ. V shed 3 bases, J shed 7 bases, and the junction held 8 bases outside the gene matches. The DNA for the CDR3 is TGCGCCAGCAGCTCTCTAGCGGGGGGGATGAGTAATGAGCAGTTCTTC. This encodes CASSSLAGGMSNEQFF.

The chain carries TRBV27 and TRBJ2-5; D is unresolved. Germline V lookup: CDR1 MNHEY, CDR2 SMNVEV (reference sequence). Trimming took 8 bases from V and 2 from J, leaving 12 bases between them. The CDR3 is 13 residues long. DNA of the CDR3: TGTGCCAGCGGCAGGCAGGATCAAGAGACCCAGTACTTC. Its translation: CASGRQDQETQYF.

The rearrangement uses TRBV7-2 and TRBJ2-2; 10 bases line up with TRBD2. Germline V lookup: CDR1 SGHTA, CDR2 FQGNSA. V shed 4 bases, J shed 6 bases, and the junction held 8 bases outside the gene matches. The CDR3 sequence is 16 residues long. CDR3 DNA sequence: TGTGCCAGCAGCTGGGGACTAGCGAGGCCCCCCGGGGAGCTGTTTTTT. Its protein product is CASSWGLARPPGELFF.

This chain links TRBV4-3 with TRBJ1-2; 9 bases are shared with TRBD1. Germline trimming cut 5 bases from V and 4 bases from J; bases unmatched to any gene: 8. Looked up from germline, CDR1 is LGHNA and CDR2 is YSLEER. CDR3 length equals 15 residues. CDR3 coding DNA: TGCGCCAGCAGCTCACAGGGGGCTATTCCCTATGGCTACACCTTC. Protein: CASSSQGAIPYGYTF.

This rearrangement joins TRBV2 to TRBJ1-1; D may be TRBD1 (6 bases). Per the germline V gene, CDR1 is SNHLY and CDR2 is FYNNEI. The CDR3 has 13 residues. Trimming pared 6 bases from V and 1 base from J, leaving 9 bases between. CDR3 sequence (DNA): TGTGCCAGCAGCCTGGGACAGAACACTGAAGCTTTCTTT. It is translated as CASSLGQNTEAFF.

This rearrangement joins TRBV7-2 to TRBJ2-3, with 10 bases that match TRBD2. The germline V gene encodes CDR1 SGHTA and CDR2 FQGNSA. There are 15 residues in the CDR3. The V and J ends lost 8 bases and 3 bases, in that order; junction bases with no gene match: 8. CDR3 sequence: CASRLAGAGTDTQYF. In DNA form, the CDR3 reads TGTGCCAGCCGGCTAGCGGGGGCGGGGACAGATACGCAGTATTTT.

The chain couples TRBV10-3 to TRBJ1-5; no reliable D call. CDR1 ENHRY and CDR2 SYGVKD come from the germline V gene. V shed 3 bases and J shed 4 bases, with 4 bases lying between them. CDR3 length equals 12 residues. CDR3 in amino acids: CAISDRNQPQHF. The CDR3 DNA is TGTGCCATCAGTGACAGAAATCAGCCCCAGCATTTT.

This chain's CDR3 is CATMGGGDSPLHF. The DNA of the CDR3 is TGTGCCACCATGGGAGGAGGGGATTCACCCCTCCACTTT. The rearrangement uses TRBV24-1 and TRBJ1-6; D possibly corresponds to TRBD1 (5 bases). Germline loops: CDR1 KGHDR, CDR2 SFDVKD. Between the trimmed V and J ends, which lost 8 bases and 8 bases, there was a span of 12 bases. This CDR3 region has 13 residues.

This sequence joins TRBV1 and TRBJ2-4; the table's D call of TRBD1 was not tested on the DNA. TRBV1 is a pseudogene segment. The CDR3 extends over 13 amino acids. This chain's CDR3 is CTSSQAPPGQQYF. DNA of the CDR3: TGCACCAGCAGCCAAGCGCCCCCGGGACAGCAGTACTTC.

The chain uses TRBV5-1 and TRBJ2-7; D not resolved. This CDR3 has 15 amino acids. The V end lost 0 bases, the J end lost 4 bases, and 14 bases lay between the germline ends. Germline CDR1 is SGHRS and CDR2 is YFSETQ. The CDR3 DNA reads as TGCGCCAGCAGCTTGGTCGGTGCAGGCGCTTACGAGCAGTACTTC. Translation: CASSLVGAGAYEQYF.

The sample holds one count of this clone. In DNA form, the CDR3 reads TGTGCCAGCAGCTATATGGTGGGGGGATTTGGCTATGGCTACACCTTC. It translates to CASSYMVGGFGYGYTF. The genes are TRBV6-2 or TRBV6-3 and TRBJ1-2; D might be TRBD1 (5 bases). The length of the CDR3 is 16 residues. Trimming removed 6 bases from V and 4 bases from J, with 21 bases in between. The V gene's germline CDR1 is MNHEY and CDR2 SVGEGT.

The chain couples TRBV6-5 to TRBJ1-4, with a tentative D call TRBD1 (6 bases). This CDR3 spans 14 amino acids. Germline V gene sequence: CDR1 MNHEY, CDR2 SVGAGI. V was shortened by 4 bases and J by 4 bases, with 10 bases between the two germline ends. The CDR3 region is CASSFGQHNEKLFF. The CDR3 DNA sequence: TGTGCCAGCAGTTTCGGACAGCATAATGAAAAACTGTTTTTT.

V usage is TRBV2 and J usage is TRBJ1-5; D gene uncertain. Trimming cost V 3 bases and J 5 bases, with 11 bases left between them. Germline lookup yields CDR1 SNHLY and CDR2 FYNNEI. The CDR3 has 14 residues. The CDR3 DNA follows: TGTGCCAGCAGTGAGCCAGATTTTTATCAGCCCCAGCATTTT. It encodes CASSEPDFYQPQHF.

For the CDR3, the DNA is TGTGCCAGCAGCTTAGATAGCTGGGCTGAAGCTTTCTTT. Translation gives CASSLDSWAEAFF. The rearrangement uses TRBV11-3 and TRBJ1-1; unclear D gene. CDR3 size: 13 residues. V gave up 0 bases and J gave up 6 bases, with 8 bases separating them. Germline CDR1 and CDR2: SGHNT and YENEEA.

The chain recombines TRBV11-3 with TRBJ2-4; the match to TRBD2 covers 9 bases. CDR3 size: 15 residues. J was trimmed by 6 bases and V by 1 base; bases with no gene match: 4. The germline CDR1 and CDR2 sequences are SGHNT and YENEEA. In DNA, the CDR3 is TGTGCCAGCAGCTTAGGACTAGCGGTTGGAAACATTCAGTACTTC. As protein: CASSLGLAVGNIQYF. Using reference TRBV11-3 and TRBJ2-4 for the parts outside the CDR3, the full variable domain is EAGVVQSPRYKIIEKKQPVAFWCNPISGHNTLYWYLQNLGQGPELLIRYENEEAVDDSQLPKDRFSAERLKGVDSTLKIQPAELGDSAVYLCASSLGLAVGNIQYFGAGTRLSVL.

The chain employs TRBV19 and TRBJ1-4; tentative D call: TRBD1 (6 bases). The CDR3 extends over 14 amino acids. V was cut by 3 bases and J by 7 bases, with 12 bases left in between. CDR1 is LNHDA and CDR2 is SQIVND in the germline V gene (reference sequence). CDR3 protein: CASSIWTEGEKLFF. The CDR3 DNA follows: TGTGCCAGTAGTATTTGGACAGAGGGTGAAAAACTGTTTTTT.

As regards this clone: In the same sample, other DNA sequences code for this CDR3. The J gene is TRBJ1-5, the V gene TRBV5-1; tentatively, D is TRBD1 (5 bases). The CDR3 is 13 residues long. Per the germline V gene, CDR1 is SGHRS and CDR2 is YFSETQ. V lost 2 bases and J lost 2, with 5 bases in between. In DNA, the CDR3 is TGCGCCAGCAGCTTACAGGGCAATCAGCCCCAGCATTTT. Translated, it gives CASSLQGNQPQHF. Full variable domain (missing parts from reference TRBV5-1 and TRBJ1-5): KAGVTQTPRYLIKTRGQQVTLSCSPISGHRSVSWYQQTPGQGLQFLFEYFSETQRNKGNFPGRFSGRQFSNSRSEMNVSTLELGDSALYLCASSLQGNQPQHFGDGTRLSIL.

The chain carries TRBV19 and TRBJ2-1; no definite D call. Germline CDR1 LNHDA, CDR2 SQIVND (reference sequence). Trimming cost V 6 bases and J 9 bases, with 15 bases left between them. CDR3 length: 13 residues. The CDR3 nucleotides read TGTGCCAGTAGCCAGCGTCGGAGCACTGAGCAGTTCTTC. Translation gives CASSQRRSTEQFF.

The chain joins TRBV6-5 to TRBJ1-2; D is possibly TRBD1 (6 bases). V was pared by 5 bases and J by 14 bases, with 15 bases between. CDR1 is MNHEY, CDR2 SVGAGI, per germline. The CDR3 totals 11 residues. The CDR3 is CASSKQGNWTF. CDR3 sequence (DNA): TGTGCCAGCAGTAAACAGGGTAATTGGACCTTC.